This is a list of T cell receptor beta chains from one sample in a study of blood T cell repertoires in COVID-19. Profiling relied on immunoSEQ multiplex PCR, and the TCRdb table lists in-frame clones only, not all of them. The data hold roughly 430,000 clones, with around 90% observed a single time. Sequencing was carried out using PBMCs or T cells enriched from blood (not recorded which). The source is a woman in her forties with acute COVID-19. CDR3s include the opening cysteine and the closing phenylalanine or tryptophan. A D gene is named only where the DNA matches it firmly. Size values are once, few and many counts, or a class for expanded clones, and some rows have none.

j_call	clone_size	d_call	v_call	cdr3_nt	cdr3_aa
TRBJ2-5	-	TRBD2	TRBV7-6	TGTGCCAGCAGCTTAGCTCTAGCGGGGGGAGAGACCCAGTACTTC	CASSLALAGGETQYF
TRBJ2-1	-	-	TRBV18	TGTGCCAGCTCACCATTTTTCGATGAGCAGTTCTTC	CASSPFFDEQFF
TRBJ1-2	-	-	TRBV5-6	TGTGCCAGCAGCGTGGGACATCAATATGGCTACACCTTC	CASSVGHQYGYTF
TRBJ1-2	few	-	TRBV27	TGTGCCAGCAGTTCCAGGGGAAACTATGGCTACACCTTC	CASSSRGNYGYTF
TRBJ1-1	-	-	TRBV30	TGTGCCTGGAGTGTACCGGGTTATAGGACTCAGAACACTGAAGCTTTCTTT	CAWSVPGYRTQNTEAFF
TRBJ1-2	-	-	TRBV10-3	TGTGCCATCAGTGAAGGGAGGGTTGGCTATGGCTACACCTTC	CAISEGRVGYGYTF
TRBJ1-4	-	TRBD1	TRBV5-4	TGTGCCAGCAGCCCGACAGGGCGGGAAGGTGAAAAACTGTTTTTT	CASSPTGREGEKLFF
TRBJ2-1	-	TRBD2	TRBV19	TGTGCCAGTAGACCCTTGGGGAAGCGGGGGGGAGACAATGAGCAGTTCTTC	CASRPLGKRGGDNEQFF
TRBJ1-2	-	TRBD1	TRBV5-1	TGCGCCAGCAGCTTGGGGGCCGGACAGGGCCTGGCTGGCTACACCTTC	CASSLGAGQGLAGYTF
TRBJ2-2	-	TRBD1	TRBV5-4	TGTGCCAGCAGCTTGCCTCCGGGACAGGGGAACAACGGGGAGCTGTTTTTT	CASSLPPGQGNNGELFF
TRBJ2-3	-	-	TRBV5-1	TGCGCCAGCAGGCCGGGCGGGGGCACAGATACGCAGTATTTT	CASRPGGGTDTQYF
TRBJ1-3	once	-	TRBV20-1	TGCAGTGCTAGTGCCGGCGGTGGAAACACCATATATTTT	CSASAGGGNTIYF
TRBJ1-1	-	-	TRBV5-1	TGCGCCAGCAGCTTGGAACAGGGTAGGACTGAAGCTTTCTTT	CASSLEQGRTEAFF
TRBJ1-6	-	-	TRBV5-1	TGCGCCAGCAGCTTGGAAACAGGAGCCTCCTATAATTCACCCCTCCACTTT	CASSLETGASYNSPLHF
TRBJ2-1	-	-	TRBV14	TGTGCCAGCAGCCAAGAGGTCAGATTCGATGAGCAGTTCTTC	CASSQEVRFDEQFF
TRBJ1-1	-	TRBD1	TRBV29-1	TGCAGCGTCGTAAAAGGGGACAGCAGGATGAACACTGAAGCTTTCTTT	CSVVKGDSRMNTEAFF
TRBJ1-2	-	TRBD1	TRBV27	TGTGCCAGCAGTATTTTACAGGGGTCTAACTATGGCTACACCTTC	CASSILQGSNYGYTF
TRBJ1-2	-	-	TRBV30	TGTGCCTGGAGACCGGGACAAGCAAAGAACTATGGCTACACCTTC	CAWRPGQAKNYGYTF
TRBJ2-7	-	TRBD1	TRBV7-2	TGTGCCAGCAGCTTATCGGACAGGGATCTCTACGAGCAGTACTTC	CASSLSDRDLYEQYF
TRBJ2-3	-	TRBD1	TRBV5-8	TGTGCCAGCAGCCCGGGACAGGGCCCAGATACGCAGTATTTT	CASSPGQGPDTQYF
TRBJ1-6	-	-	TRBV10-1	TGCGCCAGCAGTGAGTCGCGGACAGAGAATTCACCCCTCCACTTT	CASSESRTENSPLHF
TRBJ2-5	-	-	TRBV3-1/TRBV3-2	TGTGCCAGCAGCCAAGTGCGGGACCATCGGGGAGAGACCCAGTACTTC	CASSQVRDHRGETQYF
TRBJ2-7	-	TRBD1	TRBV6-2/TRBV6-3	TGTGCCAGCAGTAGGACAGGGATAGAGCAGTACTTC	CASSRTGIEQYF
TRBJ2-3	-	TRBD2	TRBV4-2	TGTGCCAGCAGCCAAGAAATATTTTCGGGGGGAAGCACAGATACGCAGTATTTT	CASSQEIFSGGSTDTQYF
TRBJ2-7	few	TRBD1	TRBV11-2	TGTGCCAGCAGCTTAGACATCACCGGGACAGGGTCTTTC	CASSLDITGTGSF
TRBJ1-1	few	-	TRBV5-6	TGTGCCAGCAGCTTGGATCGGCGAGGGGCTTTCTTT	CASSLDRRGAFF
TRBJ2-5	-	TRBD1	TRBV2	TGTGCCAGCAGTTATCTGACAGGGAAAGAGACCCAGTACTTC	CASSYLTGKETQYF
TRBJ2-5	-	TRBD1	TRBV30	TGTGCCTGGAGCCCCAGGGGGCGCTGGGAGACCCAGTACTTC	CAWSPRGRWETQYF
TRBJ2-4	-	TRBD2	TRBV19	TGTGCCAGTATGGGGGGGAGTCTAGCCAAAAACATTCAGTACTTC	CASMGGSLAKNIQYF
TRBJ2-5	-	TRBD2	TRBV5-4	TGTGCCAGCAGCAAGCCTAGCGGGGGGCATCAAGAGACCCAGTACTTC	CASSKPSGGHQETQYF
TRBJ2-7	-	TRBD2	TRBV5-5	TGTGCCAGCAGCGACCCCGGGACTACCTACGAGCAGTACTTC	CASSDPGTTYEQYF
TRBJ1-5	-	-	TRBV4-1	TGCGCCAGCAGCCAAGGGGCGGGGGTAAAGGGCAATCAGCCCCAGCATTTT	CASSQGAGVKGNQPQHF
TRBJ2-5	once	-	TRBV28	TGTGCCAGCAGTTTATACGGCGGGGCAGAGACCCAGTACTTC	CASSLYGGAETQYF
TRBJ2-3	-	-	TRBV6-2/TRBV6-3	TGTGCCAGCAGTTACCCGGGGGTCCTAGGGTTAACAGATACGCAGTATTTT	CASSYPGVLGLTDTQYF
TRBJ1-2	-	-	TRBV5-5	TGTGCCAGCAGCTTGGCCCGTTCAGGGCGATATGGCTACACCTTC	CASSLARSGRYGYTF
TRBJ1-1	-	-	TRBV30	TGTGCCTCCCAGGGTATAGGGAACACTGAAGCTTTCTTT	CASQGIGNTEAFF
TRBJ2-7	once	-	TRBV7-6	TGTGCCAGCAGCTTAGATGCAGGACTCTTATCGTACGAGCAGTACTTC	CASSLDAGLLSYEQYF
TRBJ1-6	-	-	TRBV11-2	TGTGCCAGCAGCCCCCGAAATGCGAGCTCCTATAATTCACCCCTCCACTTT	CASSPRNASSYNSPLHF
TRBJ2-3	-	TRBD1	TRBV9	TGTGCCAGCAGCGTAGCGAACGGACAGGGCAGAGATACGCAGTATTTT	CASSVANGQGRDTQYF
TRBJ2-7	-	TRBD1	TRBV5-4	TGTGCCAGCAGCTCATGGACAGGGAAGTACGAGCAGTACTTC	CASSSWTGKYEQYF
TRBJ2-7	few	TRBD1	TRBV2	TGTGCCAGCAGTGAATTTTCCCGGACAGGGGCCTACGAGCAGTACTTC	CASSEFSRTGAYEQYF
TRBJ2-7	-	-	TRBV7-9	TGTGCCAGCAGCCGTGCCTCTACAGGGTTAGGCGAGCAGTACTTC	CASSRASTGLGEQYF
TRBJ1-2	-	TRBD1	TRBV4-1	TGCGCCAGCAGCGCAGTGGGACAGGGGGTGGATGGCTACACCTTC	CASSAVGQGVDGYTF
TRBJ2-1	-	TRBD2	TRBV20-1	TGCAGTGCTAGTTCCCCGACTAGCGGGGTTTTCTCCTACAATGAGCAGTTCTTC	CSASSPTSGVFSYNEQFF
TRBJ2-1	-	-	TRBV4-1	TGCGCCAGCAGCCCTACAAGGGTGATGGCGGGGTACAATGAGCAGTTCTTC	CASSPTRVMAGYNEQFF
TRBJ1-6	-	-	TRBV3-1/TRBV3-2	TGTGCCAGCAGCCAAAGGGAGACCAATTCACCCCTCCACTTT	CASSQRETNSPLHF
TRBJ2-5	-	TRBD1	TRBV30	TGTGCCTGGAGTGTAGGGGGCGGGTCGGGAGAGACCCAGTACTTC	CAWSVGGGSGETQYF
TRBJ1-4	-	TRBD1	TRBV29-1	TGCAGCGTTACAGGGGCGGATGAAAAACTGTTTTTT	CSVTGADEKLFF
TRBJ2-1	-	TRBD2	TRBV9	TGTGCCAGCAGCGTAGAAGGGACTAGCGGGGGGCCTTACAATGAGCAGTTCTTC	CASSVEGTSGGPYNEQFF
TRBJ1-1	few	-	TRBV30	TGTGCCTGGAATCCTGGGGGCCGGACTGAAGCTTTCTTT	CAWNPGGRTEAFF